What follows are 25 T cell receptor beta chains derived from one specimen sequenced in a study of beta chain features in type 1 diabetes. As every portion of the isolated RNA was reverse transcribed, the sequencing read expressed TCRB transcripts. Measured with immunoSEQ multiplex PCR; TCRdb has only the in-frame clones, and not every one. The repertoire holds fewer than 550,000 clones, 11% seen once, with 0.045% to 0.05% in the top ten. The sequencing sample was made of naive CD4+ T cells from blood. The source of these receptors is a woman aged 18-35 years in good health.

This clone has just a few counts. The chain recombines TRBV19 with TRBJ2-1, with D uncertain. The germline V gene encodes CDR1 LNHDA and CDR2 SQIVND (reference sequence). The CDR3 is 13 amino acids. V was pared by 0 bases and J by 3 bases, with 3 bases between. CDR3 bases: TGTGCCAGTAGTATAGATGACTACAATGAGCAGTTCTTC. Amino acid sequence: CASSIDDYNEQFF.

Written as DNA, the CDR3 is TGCGCCAGCAGCTTGGACACTATCACAGATACGCAGTATTTT. It encodes CASSLDTITDTQYF. The rearrangement uses TRBV5-1 and TRBJ2-3; D unclear. This CDR3 has 14 residues. V was shortened by 0 bases and J by 2 bases, with 7 bases between the two germline ends. CDR1 is SGHRS, CDR2 YFSETQ, per germline. Full variable domain (remainder filled in from reference TRBV5-1 and TRBJ2-3): KAGVTQTPRYLIKTRGQQVTLSCSPISGHRSVSWYQQTPGQGLQFLFEYFSETQRNKGNFPGRFSGRQFSNSRSEMNVSTLELGDSALYLCASSLDTITDTQYFGPGTRLTVL.

In this sample, this clone turned up a few times. The rearrangement links TRBV9 to TRBJ1-2; maybe TRBD1 (5 bases). Germline CDR1 SGDLS, CDR2 YYNGEE. The CDR3 length is 14 residues. Trimming shortened V by 4 bases and J by 5 bases, and 15 bases separated the two germline ends. The CDR3, as DNA: TGTGCCAGCAGCTCCGCGGGGGTGGGATATGGCTACACCTTC. Its protein is CASSSAGVGYGYTF.

This clone was recorded a few times. The chain couples TRBV7-2 to TRBJ2-1; 9 nucleotides match TRBD1. This CDR3 region has 15 residues. V shed 4 bases and J 7 bases; nucleotides not matched to a gene: 8. The V gene's germline CDR1 is SGHTA and CDR2 FQGNSA. The DNA of the CDR3 is TGTGCCAGCAGCTCCCCGGGACAGGGTCGGAATGAGCAGTTCTTC. It specifies CASSSPGQGRNEQFF.

This chain joins TRBV30 and TRBJ2-2; 9 positions match TRBD1. The CDR3 sequence is 15 residues long. V was clipped by 2 bases and J by 6 bases; unmatched bases: 7. Germline loops: CDR1 GTSNPN, CDR2 SVGIG (reference sequence). This CDR3 is CAWSKARQGAGELFF. As DNA, the CDR3 is TGTGCCTGGAGTAAGGCGAGACAGGGGGCCGGGGAGCTGTTTTTT.

The chain links TRBV11-1 to TRBJ2-7; possible D gene TRBD2, 5 bases. This CDR3 is built from 14 residues. V was shortened by 2 bases and J by 3 bases, with 11 bases between the two germline ends. Germline V lookup: CDR1 SGHAT, CDR2 FQDESV (reference sequence). CDR3 DNA: TGTGCCAGCAGCTTAAATTCGGGATACTACGAGCAGTACTTC. Its protein is CASSLNSGYYEQYF.

This clone was seen only a few times. The chain carries TRBV4-3 and TRBJ1-2, with D perhaps matching TRBD1 (5 bases). In germline, CDR1 is LGHNA, CDR2 YSLEER. This CDR3 contains 17 residues. Trimming removed 0 bases from V and 5 bases from J, with 19 bases in between. For the CDR3, the DNA is TGCGCCAGCAGCCAAGATCAGAGGGCAGGGACCCTTTATGGCTACACCTTC. Encoded protein: CASSQDQRAGTLYGYTF.

This clone was observed a handful of times. J is TRBJ2-7 and V is TRBV27; perhaps TRBD1 as D (6 bases). Germline CDR1 reads MNHEY; CDR2 reads SMNVEV (reference sequence). Trimming cost V 10 bases and J 3 bases, with 13 bases left between them. The length of the CDR3 is 12 residues. The CDR3 here is CAIPGHRYEQYV. The CDR3 nucleotides are TGTGCCATACCGGGACACCGCTACGAGCAGTACGTC.

The chain couples TRBV7-9 to TRBJ1-6; the D is unclear. Germline V gives CDR1 SEHNR, CDR2 FQNEAQ (reference sequence). V was pared by 5 bases and J by 2 bases, with 16 bases between. The CDR3 extends over 17 amino acids. In nucleotides, the CDR3 is TGTGCCAGCAGCCTCCATCCGCTCATCACCTATAATTCACCCCTCCACTTT. Protein: CASSLHPLITYNSPLHF.

This sequence joins TRBV4-1 and TRBJ1-2; no clear D gene. This CDR3 has 16 amino acids. Deletions cut 1 base from V and 3 bases from J, with 15 bases between. Germline V gene data show CDR1 as MGHRA and CDR2 as YSYEKL. This CDR3 is CASSQAGIERYYGYTF. CDR3 nucleotide sequence: TGCGCCAGCAGCCAAGCCGGAATCGAACGGTACTATGGCTACACCTTC.

This clone was seen more than once but under ten times. The CDR3: CASSAPGRMYNEQFF. Written as DNA, the CDR3 is TGTGCCAGCAGCGCCCCGGGACGGATGTACAATGAGCAGTTCTTC. The chain couples TRBV9 to TRBJ2-1, with D perhaps given as TRBD1 or TRBD2 (5 bases each). The CDR3 consists of 15 residues. The germline V gene encodes CDR1 SGDLS and CDR2 YYNGEE. Trimming took 3 bases from V and 4 from J, leaving 14 bases between them.

The chain joins TRBV4-1 to TRBJ2-2; the D gene is possibly TRBD1 (5 bases). V lost 4 bases to trimming and J lost 0 bases, with 15 bases between them. The CDR3 spans 17 residues. Per germline, CDR1 MGHRA and CDR2 YSYEKL. The CDR3 nucleotides read TGCGCCAGCAGCCGAGCTCAGGGTGCTGCGAACACCGGGGAGCTGTTTTTT. Residues: CASSRAQGAANTGELFF.

The gene calls are TRBV7-3 and TRBJ1-2, with D possibly TRBD1 on 6 matching bases. The CDR3 is 13 amino acids. Germline values: CDR1 SGHTA, CDR2 FQGTGA. The V end lost 1 base, the J end lost 8 bases, and 11 bases lay between the germline ends. The chain's CDR3 is CASSLNRDGGYTF. The CDR3 DNA is TGTGCCAGCAGCTTAAACAGGGATGGAGGCTACACCTTC.

This clone came up once. The chain carries TRBV27 and TRBJ1-4; weak D call: TRBD1 (6 bases). CDR3 length equals 15 residues. Germline V gives CDR1 MNHEY, CDR2 SMNVEV (reference sequence). V lost 3 bases to trimming and J lost 7 bases, with 15 bases between them. The CDR3 sequence is CASSLGRGGIEKLFF. CDR3 in DNA: TGTGCCAGCAGTTTGGGACGGGGGGGCATTGAAAAACTGTTTTTT. The full variable domain, rest sourced from reference TRBV27 and TRBJ1-4, is EAQVTQNPRYLITVTGKKLTVTCSQNMNHEYMSWYRQDPGLGLRQIYYSMNVEVTDKGDVPEGYKVSRKEKRNFPLILESPSPNQTSLYFCASSLGRGGIEKLFFGSGTQLSVL.

This clone appeared a few times. The CDR3 spells CAISEPRDSIADTQYF. CDR3 nucleotides: TGTGCCATCAGTGAGCCTCGGGACAGCATAGCAGATACGCAGTATTTT. The chain has TRBV10-3 and TRBJ2-3; TRBD1 agrees at 7 bases. With V trimmed by 2 bases and J by 4 bases, 9 bases remained unmatched. The CDR3 sequence is 16 residues long. Germline loops: CDR1 ENHRY, CDR2 SYGVKD.

This clone showed up many times. This chain links TRBV29-1 with TRBJ2-7; 8 nucleotides line up with TRBD1. The CDR3 extends over 12 amino acids. The V segment lost 6 bases and the J segment 6 bases; nucleotides outside the gene matches: 7. Looked up from germline, CDR1 is SQVTM and CDR2 is ANQGSEA. CDR3 nucleotides: TGCAGCGTAGGACAGGGTAGGAGCGAGCAGTACGTC. Translated, it gives CSVGQGRSEQYV.

The chain carries TRBV29-1 and TRBJ2-1; 8 bases are shared with TRBD2. V lost 4 bases and J lost 9; bases outside the gene matches: 8. This CDR3 comprises 13 residues. Germline CDR1 and CDR2: SQVTM and ANQGSEA. CDR3 nucleotide sequence: TGCAGCGTTGGGGGACTAGGAAGAAGTGAGCAGTTCTTC. Protein product: CSVGGLGRSEQFF.

The gene calls are TRBV5-4 and TRBJ2-7; TRBD1 agrees at 10 bases. Germline CDR1 SGHNT, CDR2 YYREEE (reference sequence). The V and J ends lost 5 bases and 0 bases, in that order; junction bases with no gene match: 5. The CDR3 extends over 15 amino acids. The CDR3 DNA sequence: TGTGCCAGCAGAACGGACAGGGGGAGCTCCTACGAGCAGTACGTC. This translates into CASRTDRGSSYEQYV.

This clone was counted only a few times. This sequence joins TRBV30 and TRBJ2-3; TRBD2 aligns across 7 bases. V dropped 2 bases and J dropped 6; count of bases not matched to a gene: 11. The CDR3 runs 15 residues. The germline V gene encodes CDR1 GTSNPN and CDR2 SVGIG (reference sequence). The CDR3 is CAWSTWTPRGDTQYF. The CDR3 nucleotides are TGTGCCTGGAGTACGTGGACACCGCGGGGGGATACGCAGTATTTT.

This clone has more than one count but fewer than ten. This chain joins TRBV7-2 and TRBJ2-1; 7 nucleotides agree with TRBD2. The CDR3 loop spans 16 amino acids. Germline V gives CDR1 SGHTA, CDR2 FQGNSA. The ends lost 5 bases at V and 4 bases at J; junction bases unmatched: 11. CDR3 DNA: TGTGCCAGCAGCGCAGTTGGGCGGGAGCGGTACAATGAGCAGTTCTTC. Translation gives CASSAVGRERYNEQFF.

This clone has just a few counts. The chain employs TRBV28 and TRBJ2-2; D is unclear. V dropped 6 bases and J dropped 9 bases, with 11 bases sitting between them. Germline V gene lookup returns CDR1 MDHEN and CDR2 SYDVKM. The CDR3 contains 12 residues. The CDR3 protein is CASRLSGRELFF. CDR3 nucleotide sequence: TGTGCCAGCAGGCTAAGTGGCCGGGAGCTGTTTTTT. Looking up the rest from reference TRBV28 and TRBJ2-2 gives the full variable domain: DVKVTQSSRYLVKRTGEKVFLECVQDMDHENMFWYRQDPGLGLRLIYFSYDVKMKEKGDIPEGYSVSREKKERFSLILESASTNQTSMYLCASRLSGRELFFGEGSRLTVL.

This clone showed up just a few times. The chain links TRBV7-2 to TRBJ2-2; TRBD1 or TRBD2 may be the D gene (6 bases each). CDR3 length: 16 amino acids. The V end lost 1 base, the J end lost 6 bases, and 15 bases lay between the germline ends. CDR1 SGHTA and CDR2 FQGNSA come from the germline V gene. The CDR3, as DNA: TGTGCCAGCAGCTTAGTCCGGGGGCGCGGTTCCGGGGAGCTGTTTTTT. Amino acids: CASSLVRGRGSGELFF.

This clone has more than one count but fewer than ten. The chain employs TRBV5-1 and TRBJ2-5; a possible D gene is TRBD1 (5 bases). Germline CDR1 SGHRS, CDR2 YFSETQ. This CDR3 has 13 amino acids. V dropped 6 bases and J dropped 1 base, with 10 bases sitting between them. The CDR3 DNA reads as TGCGCCAGCAACACAGGTTTCCAAGAGACCCAGTACTTC. It specifies CASNTGFQETQYF.

This clone was seen only a few times. The chain combines TRBV29-1 with TRBJ1-4; D remains unclear. The V end was cut by 5 bases, the J end by 4 bases, with 8 bases between. Germline CDR1 reads SQVTM; CDR2 reads ANQGSEA. The CDR3 sequence is 12 residues long. The CDR3 is CSVRLHNEKLFF. In DNA form, the CDR3 reads TGCAGCGTTCGACTGCATAATGAAAAACTGTTTTTT.

The genes are TRBV7-2 and TRBJ1-5; D call uncertain. V was clipped by 2 bases and J by 7 bases, with 9 bases between them. CDR1 is SGHTA and CDR2 is FQGNSA in the germline V gene. The CDR3 extends over 13 amino acids. The CDR3 is CASSLRAEQPQHF. In nucleotides, the CDR3 is TGTGCCAGCAGCTTACGCGCAGAACAGCCCCAGCATTTT. The full variable domain, rest sourced from reference TRBV7-2 and TRBJ1-5, is GAGVSQSPSNKVTEKGKDVELRCDPISGHTALYWYRQSLGQGLEFLIYFQGNSAPDKSGLPSDRFSAERTGGSVSTLTIQRTQQEDSAVYLCASSLRAEQPQHFGDGTRLSIL.